The 2 T cell receptor beta chains below were found in one sample sequenced in a study of T-cell memory formation after mild COVID-19. TCRdb passed the 5' RACE reads through MiXCR, listing each CDR3 protein once. In the table there are about 190,000 distinct CDR3 sequences, 20% to 25% of which are singletons. The sample consisted of PBMCs or a T cell subset sorted from them (not recorded which). These receptors originate from an adult woman who had mild COVID-19 (a few samples of this study predate the infection). Cell type and time point are not known.

The genes are TRBV15 and TRBJ1-4; D ambiguous. Germline loops: CDR1 LNHNV, CDR2 YYDKDF (reference sequence). This CDR3 contains 14 residues. The V end lost 1 base, the J end lost 4 bases, and 7 bases lay between the germline ends. The CDR3: CATSRGRVNEKLFF. The CDR3 DNA sequence: TGTGCCACCAGCAGAGGTAGAGTTAATGAAAAACTGTTTTTT.

The genes are TRBV7-9 and TRBJ1-1, with a weak D call TRBD1 (6 bases). V was pared by 4 bases and J by 5 bases, with 14 bases between. The V gene's germline CDR1 is SEHNR and CDR2 FQNEAQ (reference sequence). The CDR3 runs 14 residues. The CDR3 sequence is CASSSGQGRTEAFF. CDR3 coding DNA: TGTGCCAGCAGCTCTGGGCAGGGGCGGACTGAAGCTTTCTTT.